Listed here is a single T cell receptor (beta chain). These data come from a study of control samples from healthy donors and cancer patients. Germline V CDR1 and CDR2: MDHEN, SYDVKM. The CDR3 has 14 amino acids. The V gene lost 2 bases and the J gene lost 4 bases, with 11 bases spanning the gap. TCRdb's copy holds only in-frame clones and misses some; the assay was immunoSEQ multiplex PCR. The data contain roughly 68,000 clones, 75% to 85% of them singletons. V is TRBV28 and J is TRBJ1-1, with a tentative D call TRBD1 (6 bases). The sample comprised blood. This receptor was identified in a man in his fifties or sixties in good health. DNA of the CDR3: TGTGCCAGCAGTTTAACAGGGTCGCGCACTGAAGCTTTCTTT. It encodes CASSLTGSRTEAFF.